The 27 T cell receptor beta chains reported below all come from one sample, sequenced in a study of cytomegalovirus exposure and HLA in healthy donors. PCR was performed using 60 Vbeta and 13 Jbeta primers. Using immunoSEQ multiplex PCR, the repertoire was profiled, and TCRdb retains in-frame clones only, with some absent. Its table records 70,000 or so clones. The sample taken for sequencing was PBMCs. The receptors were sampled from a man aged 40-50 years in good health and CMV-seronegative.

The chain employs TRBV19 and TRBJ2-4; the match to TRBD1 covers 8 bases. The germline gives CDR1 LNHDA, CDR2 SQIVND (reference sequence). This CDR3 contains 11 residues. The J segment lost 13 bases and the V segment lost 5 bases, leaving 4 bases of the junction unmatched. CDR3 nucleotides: TGTGCCAGTAGTGACAGGGGTATGCAGTACTTC. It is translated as CASSDRGMQYF.

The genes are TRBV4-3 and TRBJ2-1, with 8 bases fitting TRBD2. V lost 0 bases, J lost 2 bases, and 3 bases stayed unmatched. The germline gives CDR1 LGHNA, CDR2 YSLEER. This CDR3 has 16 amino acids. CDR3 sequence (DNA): TGCGCCAGCAGCCAAGATACCGGGAGGGCCTACAATGAGCAGTTCTTC. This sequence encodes CASSQDTGRAYNEQFF.

The CDR3 DNA reads TGTGCCAGTAGTCCCTATAATGAAAAACTGTTTTTT. Its protein product is CASSPYNEKLFF. The rearrangement links TRBV19 to TRBJ1-4, with D uncertain. Trimming pared 5 bases from V and 4 bases from J, leaving 5 bases between. Germline CDR1 reads LNHDA; CDR2 reads SQIVND (reference sequence). The CDR3 runs 12 residues.

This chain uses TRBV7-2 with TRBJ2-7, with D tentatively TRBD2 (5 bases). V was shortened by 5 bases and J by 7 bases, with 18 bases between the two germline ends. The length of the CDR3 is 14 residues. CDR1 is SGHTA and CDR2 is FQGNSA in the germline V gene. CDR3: CASSQSRADGEQYF. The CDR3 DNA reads TGTGCCAGCAGCCAATCGCGGGCGGACGGAGAGCAGTACTTC.

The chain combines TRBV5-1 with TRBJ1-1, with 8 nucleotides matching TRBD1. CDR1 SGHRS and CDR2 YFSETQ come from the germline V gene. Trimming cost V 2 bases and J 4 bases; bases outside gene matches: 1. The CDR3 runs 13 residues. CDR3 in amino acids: CASSLQGVTEAFF. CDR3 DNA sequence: TGCGCCAGCAGCTTACAGGGGGTCACTGAAGCTTTCTTT. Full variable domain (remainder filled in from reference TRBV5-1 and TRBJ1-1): KAGVTQTPRYLIKTRGQQVTLSCSPISGHRSVSWYQQTPGQGLQFLFEYFSETQRNKGNFPGRFSGRQFSNSRSEMNVSTLELGDSALYLCASSLQGVTEAFFGQGTRLTVV.

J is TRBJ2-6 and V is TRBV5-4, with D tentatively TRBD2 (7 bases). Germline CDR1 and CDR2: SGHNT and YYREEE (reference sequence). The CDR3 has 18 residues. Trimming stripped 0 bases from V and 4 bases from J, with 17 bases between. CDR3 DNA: TGTGCCAGCAGCTTGGGGCGGGGGCGGATATCCGGGGCCAACGTCCTGACTTTC. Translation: CASSLGRGRISGANVLTF.

The CDR3 spells CASSVWLQGFNEQYF. The CDR3 nucleotides read TGTGCCAGCAGTGTTTGGCTACAGGGTTTCAACGAGCAGTACTTC. The chain joins TRBV27 to TRBJ2-7, with D perhaps TRBD1 (6 bases). CDR3 length equals 15 residues. Trimming shortened V by 5 bases and J by 5 bases, and 19 bases separated the two germline ends. In germline, CDR1 is MNHEY, CDR2 SMNVEV (reference sequence).

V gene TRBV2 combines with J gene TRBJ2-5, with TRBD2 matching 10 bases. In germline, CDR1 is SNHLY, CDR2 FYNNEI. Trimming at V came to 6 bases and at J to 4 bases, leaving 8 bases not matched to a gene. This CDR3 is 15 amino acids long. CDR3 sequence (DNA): TGTGCCAGCAGCGTTCTAGCGGGAGCCCCAGAGACCCAGTACTTC. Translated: CASSVLAGAPETQYF.

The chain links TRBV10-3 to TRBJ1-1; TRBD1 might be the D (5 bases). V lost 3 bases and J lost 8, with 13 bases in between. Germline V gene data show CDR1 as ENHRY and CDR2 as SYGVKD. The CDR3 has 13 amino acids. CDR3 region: CAISDREGREAFF. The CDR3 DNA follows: TGTGCCATCAGTGACAGGGAGGGACGAGAAGCTTTCTTT.

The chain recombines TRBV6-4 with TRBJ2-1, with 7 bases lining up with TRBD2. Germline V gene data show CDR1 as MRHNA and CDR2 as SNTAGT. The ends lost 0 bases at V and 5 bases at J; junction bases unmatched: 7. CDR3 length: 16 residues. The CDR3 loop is CASSDSKGTTDNEQFF. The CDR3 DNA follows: TGTGCCAGCAGTGACTCGAAAGGGACTACTGACAATGAGCAGTTCTTC.

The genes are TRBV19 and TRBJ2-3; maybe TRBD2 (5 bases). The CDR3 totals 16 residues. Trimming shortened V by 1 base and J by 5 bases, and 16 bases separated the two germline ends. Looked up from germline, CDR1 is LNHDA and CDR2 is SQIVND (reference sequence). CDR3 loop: CASSIGLADVGDTQYF. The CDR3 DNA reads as TGTGCCAGTAGTATAGGGCTAGCTGATGTGGGAGATACGCAGTATTTT.

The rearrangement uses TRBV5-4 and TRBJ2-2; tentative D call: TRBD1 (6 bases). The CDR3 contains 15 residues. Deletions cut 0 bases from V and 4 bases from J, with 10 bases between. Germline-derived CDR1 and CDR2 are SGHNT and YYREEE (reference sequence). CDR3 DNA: TGTGCCAGCAGCTTGGGTACAGGGCTCACCGGGGAGCTGTTTTTT. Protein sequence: CASSLGTGLTGELFF.

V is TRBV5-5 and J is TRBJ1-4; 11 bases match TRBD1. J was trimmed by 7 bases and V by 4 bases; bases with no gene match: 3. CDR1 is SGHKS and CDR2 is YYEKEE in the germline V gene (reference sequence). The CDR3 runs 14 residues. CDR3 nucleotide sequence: TGTGCCAGCAGCCCGGACAGGGGGCGTGAAAAACTGTTTTTT. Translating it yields CASSPDRGREKLFF.

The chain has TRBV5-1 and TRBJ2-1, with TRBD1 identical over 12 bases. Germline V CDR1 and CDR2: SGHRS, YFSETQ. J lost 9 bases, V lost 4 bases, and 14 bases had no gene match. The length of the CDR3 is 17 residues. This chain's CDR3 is CASSAQNSGQGAFEQFF. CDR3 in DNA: TGCGCCAGCAGCGCCCAAAACTCGGGACAGGGGGCATTTGAGCAGTTCTTC.

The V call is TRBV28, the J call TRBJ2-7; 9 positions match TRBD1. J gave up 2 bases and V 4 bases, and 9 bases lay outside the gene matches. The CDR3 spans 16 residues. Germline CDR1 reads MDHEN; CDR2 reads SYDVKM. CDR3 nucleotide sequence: TGTGCCAGCAGTTCCCCGGGACAGGGTCTAGCCTACGAGCAGTACTTC. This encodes CASSSPGQGLAYEQYF.

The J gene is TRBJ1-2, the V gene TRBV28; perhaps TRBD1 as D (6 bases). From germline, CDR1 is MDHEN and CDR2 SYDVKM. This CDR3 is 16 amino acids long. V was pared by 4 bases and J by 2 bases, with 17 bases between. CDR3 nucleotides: TGTGCCAGCAGTTCCCCCTCCGGACAGCCGAACTATGGCTACACCTTC. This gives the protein CASSSPSGQPNYGYTF.

This CDR3 is CSVAEGTGGSLYEQYF. CDR3 nucleotide sequence: TGCAGCGTTGCTGAAGGTACAGGGGGCTCATTATACGAGCAGTACTTC. The chain employs TRBV29-1 and TRBJ2-7; 9 bases agree with TRBD1. The CDR3 has 16 residues. Germline V gene lookup returns CDR1 SQVTM and CDR2 ANQGSEA. V lost 4 bases to trimming and J lost 4 bases; unmatched junction nucleotides: 14.

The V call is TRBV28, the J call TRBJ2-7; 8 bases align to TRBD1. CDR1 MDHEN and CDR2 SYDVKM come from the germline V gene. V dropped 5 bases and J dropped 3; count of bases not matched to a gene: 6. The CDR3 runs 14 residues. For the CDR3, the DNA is TGTGCCAGCAGTGGAGGACAGGGACTCTACGAGCAGTACTTC. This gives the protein CASSGGQGLYEQYF.

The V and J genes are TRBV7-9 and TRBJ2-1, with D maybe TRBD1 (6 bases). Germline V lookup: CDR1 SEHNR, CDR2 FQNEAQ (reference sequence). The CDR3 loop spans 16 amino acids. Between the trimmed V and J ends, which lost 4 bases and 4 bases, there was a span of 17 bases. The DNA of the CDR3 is TGTGCCAGCAGCTCCGATACAGGGCCCTTTTACAATGAGCAGTTCTTC. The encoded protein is CASSSDTGPFYNEQFF.

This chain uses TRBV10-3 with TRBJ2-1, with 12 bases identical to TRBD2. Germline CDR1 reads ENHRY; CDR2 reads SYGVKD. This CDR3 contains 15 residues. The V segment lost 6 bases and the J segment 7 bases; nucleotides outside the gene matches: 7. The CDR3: CAISLLAGGVNEQFF. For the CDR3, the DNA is TGTGCCATCAGCCTACTAGCGGGAGGAGTTAATGAGCAGTTCTTC.

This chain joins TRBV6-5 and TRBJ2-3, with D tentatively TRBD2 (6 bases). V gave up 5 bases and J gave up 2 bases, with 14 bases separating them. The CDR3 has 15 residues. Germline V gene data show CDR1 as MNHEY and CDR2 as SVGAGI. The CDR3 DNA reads TGTGCCAGCAGTAATGGCGGGGCCATCACAGATACGCAGTATTTT. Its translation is CASSNGGAITDTQYF.

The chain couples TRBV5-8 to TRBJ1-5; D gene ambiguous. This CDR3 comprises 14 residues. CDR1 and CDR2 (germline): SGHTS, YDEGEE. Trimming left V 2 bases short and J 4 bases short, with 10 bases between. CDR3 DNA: TGTGCCAGCAGCTTCTTACAGTATAATCAGCCCCAGCATTTT. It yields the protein CASSFLQYNQPQHF.

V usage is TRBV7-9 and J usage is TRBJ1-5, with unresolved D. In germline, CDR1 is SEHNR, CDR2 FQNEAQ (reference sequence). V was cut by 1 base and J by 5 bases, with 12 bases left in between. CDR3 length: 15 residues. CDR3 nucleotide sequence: TGTGCCAGCAGCTTAGGATCCAGTAACCATCAGCCCCAGCATTTT. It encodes CASSLGSSNHQPQHF.

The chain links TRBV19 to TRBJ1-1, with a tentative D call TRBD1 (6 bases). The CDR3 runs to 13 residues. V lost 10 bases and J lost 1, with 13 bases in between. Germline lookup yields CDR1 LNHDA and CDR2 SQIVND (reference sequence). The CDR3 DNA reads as TGTGCCAATCGGGACACGGAGAACACTGAAGCTTTCTTT. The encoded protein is CANRDTENTEAFF.

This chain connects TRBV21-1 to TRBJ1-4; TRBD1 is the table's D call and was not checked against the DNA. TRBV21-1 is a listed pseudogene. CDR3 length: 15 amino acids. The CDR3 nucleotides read TGTGCCAGCTTATCAGACAGGGGTCGTAATGAAAAACTGTTTTTT. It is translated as CASLSDRGRNEKLFF.

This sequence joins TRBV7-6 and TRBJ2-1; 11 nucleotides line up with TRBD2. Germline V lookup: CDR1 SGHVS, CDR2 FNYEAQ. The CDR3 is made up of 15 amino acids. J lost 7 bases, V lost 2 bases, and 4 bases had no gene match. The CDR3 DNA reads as TGTGCCAGCAGCTTAATAGCGGGGGGGCCGAATGAGCAGTTCTTC. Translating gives CASSLIAGGPNEQFF.

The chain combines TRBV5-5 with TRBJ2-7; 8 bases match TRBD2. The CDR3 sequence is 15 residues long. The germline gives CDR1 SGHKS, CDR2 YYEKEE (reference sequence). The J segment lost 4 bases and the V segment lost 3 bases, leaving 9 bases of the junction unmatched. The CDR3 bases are TGTGCCAGCAGCTCCTCACTAGCGGAAAGATACGAGCAGTACTTC. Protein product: CASSSSLAERYEQYF.